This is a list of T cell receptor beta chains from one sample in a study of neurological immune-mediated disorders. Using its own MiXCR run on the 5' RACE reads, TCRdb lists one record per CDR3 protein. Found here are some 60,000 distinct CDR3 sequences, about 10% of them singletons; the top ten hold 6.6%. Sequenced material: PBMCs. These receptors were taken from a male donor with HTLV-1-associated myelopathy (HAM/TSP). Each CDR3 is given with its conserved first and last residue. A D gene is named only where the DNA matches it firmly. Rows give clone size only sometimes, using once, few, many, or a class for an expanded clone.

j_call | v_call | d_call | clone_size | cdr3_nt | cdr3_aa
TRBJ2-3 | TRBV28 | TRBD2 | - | TGTGCCACCCTTAGCGGGGGGCAACAAGATACGCAGTATTTT | CATLSGGQQDTQYF
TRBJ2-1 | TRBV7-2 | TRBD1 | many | TGTGCCAGCAGCGTACAGGGACAGGGATACAATGAGCAGTTCTTC | CASSVQGQGYNEQFF
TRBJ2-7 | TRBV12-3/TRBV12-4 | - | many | TGTGCCAGCAGTCCCTCCTCGGGAGTTTGGGCGTGGAGCGAGCAGTACTTC | CASSPSSGVWAWSEQYF
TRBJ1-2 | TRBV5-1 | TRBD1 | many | TGCGCCAGCAGCTTGGCCCTTACAGGGGGCGAAGGCTACACCTTC | CASSLALTGGEGYTF
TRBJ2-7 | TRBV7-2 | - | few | TGTGCCAGCAGCCCTACAAACCCAGAGCAGTACTTC | CASSPTNPEQYF
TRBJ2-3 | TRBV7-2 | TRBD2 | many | TGTGCCAGCAGCCCCGGGGGGGGGGGGCACGGCACAGATACGCAGTATTTT | CASSPGGGGHGTDTQYF
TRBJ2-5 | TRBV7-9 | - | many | TGTGCCAGCAGCTTAGCCAGGGAGGAAGAGACCCAGTACTTC | CASSLAREEETQYF
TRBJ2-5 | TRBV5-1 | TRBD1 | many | TGCGCCAGCAGCTCTCTCGGGACAGCCATTAAAGAGACCCAGTACTTC | CASSSLGTAIKETQYF
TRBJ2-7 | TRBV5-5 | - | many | TGTGCCAGCAGCTTAGTGAGGGGACGGACCTACGAGCAGTACTTC | CASSLVRGRTYEQYF
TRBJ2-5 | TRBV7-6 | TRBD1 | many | TGTGCCAGCAGCCCCAGGGGACAGGGTACCGAAGAGACCCAGTACTTC | CASSPRGQGTEETQYF
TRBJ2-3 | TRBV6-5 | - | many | TGTGCCAGCAGTTACAGGCGAATCACAGATACGCAGTATTTT | CASSYRRITDTQYF
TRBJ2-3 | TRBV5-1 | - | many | TGCGCCAGCAGCTTGGAAATCCAGGGAACGAGCACAGATACGCAGTATTTT | CASSLEIQGTSTDTQYF